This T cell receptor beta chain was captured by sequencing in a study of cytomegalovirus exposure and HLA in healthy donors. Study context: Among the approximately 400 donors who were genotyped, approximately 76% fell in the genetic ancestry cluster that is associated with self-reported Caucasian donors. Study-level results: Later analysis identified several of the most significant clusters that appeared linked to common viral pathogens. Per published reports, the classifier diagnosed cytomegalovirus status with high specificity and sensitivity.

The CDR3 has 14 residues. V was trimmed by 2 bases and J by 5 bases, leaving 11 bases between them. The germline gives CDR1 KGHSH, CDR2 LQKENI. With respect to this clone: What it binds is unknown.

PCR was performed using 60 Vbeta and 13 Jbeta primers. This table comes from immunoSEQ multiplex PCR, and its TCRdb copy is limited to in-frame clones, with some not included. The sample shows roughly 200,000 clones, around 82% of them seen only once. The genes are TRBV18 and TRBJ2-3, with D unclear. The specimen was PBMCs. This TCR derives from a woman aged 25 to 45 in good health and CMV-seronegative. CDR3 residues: CASSPMASVDTQYF. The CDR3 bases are TGTGCCAGCTCACCAATGGCTTCCGTAGATACGCAGTATTTT. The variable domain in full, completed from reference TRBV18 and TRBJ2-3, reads NAGVMQNPRHLVRRRGQEARLRCSPMKGHSHVYWYRQLPEEGLKFMVYLQKENIIDESGMPKERFSAEFPKEGPSILRIQQVVRGDSAAYFCASSPMASVDTQYFGPGTRLTVL.